This TCR beta chain came from a study of T cells in Graves' hyperthyroidism and ophthalmopathy. Germline-derived CDR1 and CDR2 are SGHAT and FQNNGV. The CDR3 is 15 residues long. Trimming removed 1 base at V and 1 base at J, with 8 bases between. Amplified TCR beta CDR3 regions derived from RNA transcripts. Primed by the HTBI set, a first-round RT-PCR was run on the TCR CDR3. TCRdb called the multiplex PCR reads again in MiXCR, with one record for every CDR3 protein. The repertoire holds 400,000 or so distinct CDR3 sequences, around 15% seen once, with approximately 19% in the top ten. This clonotype appeared many times. Its antigen is not known. From 9 to 10 ml of fresh peripheral blood, PBMCs were isolated. Study-wide results and caveats: Separation of ophthalmopathy from stable hyperthyroidism was achieved by a 13 V-J model.

The chain joins TRBV11-2 to TRBJ1-3, with D unresolved. The sample comprised blood. This clonotype originated in a woman aged 60-75 years with Graves' ophthalmopathy. In DNA, the CDR3 is TGTGCCAGCAGCTTAGCTGCACCGTCTGGAAACACCATATATTTT. It is translated as CASSLAAPSGNTIYF.